Given below is one TCR beta chain in context. Per-base quality was not reported, and no clone a single base away is much larger than it. This record comes from a study of T cells in tuberculosis (dated 2018 in TCRdb). Study-level background: The study combined CD1B tetramers and high-throughput TCR immunosequencing to characterize T cells specific for the mycobacterial lipid antigen glucose monomycolate (GMM). Paper-wide results and their limitations: T cells that bind the CD1B-GMM tetramer with low affinity may have been missed by the stringent sort gate.

TCR-alpha and TCR-beta chains were sequenced unpaired, so chain pairing information was not available. TCR libraries were generated with the immunoSEQ multiplex PCR assay, using TCR-beta and/or TCR-alpha/delta assays for each sample. The Illumina high-throughput platform was used to sequence the amplified TCR libraries. The paper's data handling went like this. Clustering and dimensionality reduction relied on pairwise TCRdist distances among GMM-specific receptors from T cells that were either sorted ex vivo or expanded in vitro. Sequence motifs, defined by gene usage and CDR3 content, were tested for enrichment in tetramer-positive compared with tetramer-negative populations. TCRdb stores this immuneACCESS table with in-frame sequences only. Part of the clones is absent; in the studies checked, under half of the shortfall reflects unresolved V genes, and no reason is known for the rest. V and J calls plus clone size are reproduced from that table; the DNA served to infer D and trimming. In this sample the table shows approximately 59,000 clones, approximately 80% of which occur a single time. In total, the top ten clones hold about 13% of the sample.

Thawed, overnight-rested PBMC were stained with GMM-loaded CD1B tetramer, a Live/Dead dye and anti-CD3, then sorted on a FACS Aria II. The CD1B tetramers were loaded with C32 glucose monomycolate that had been purified from Rhodococcus equi. PBMC used for tetramer sorting had been depleted of CD14-expressing monocytes for a separate study before cryopreservation. From each donor, 95,000 to 100,000 tetramer-negative cells were sorted and analyzed together with the tetramer-positive cells. GMM-loaded CD1B tetramers were used to sort antigen-specific T cells from four healthy South African adults. Including cysteine and phenylalanine, the CDR3 has 17 amino acids. Only the CDR3 region is kept as DNA, spanning 51 bases read in frame from base 1.

The chain is encoded by TRBV12-2 joined to TRBJ2-3; TRBD2 is taken as the D call from the table, unchecked against the DNA. TRBV12-2 is given as a pseudogene. This receptor was taken from an adult woman with latent tuberculosis. Input material: CD1b-GMM tetramer-negative cells sorted from PBMCs. Per the publication, the cell subset or site label means: T cells not binding CD1B-GMM tetramer, sorted from same donor. Here is the DNA: TGTGCAAGTCGCTTTCTTCTAGCGGGAGTGGTAGCAGATACGCAGTATTTT. Its product reads: CASRFLLAGVVADTQYF.